This entry lists 22 T cell receptor beta chains sequenced from one sample in a study of blood T cell repertoires in COVID-19. TCRdb keeps only in-frame clones here, not all; method: immunoSEQ multiplex PCR. The data hold about 110,000 clones, with approximately 85% observed a single time. Source material: peripheral blood. These TCRs come from a human donor in a cohort sampled during active COVID-19.

J is TRBJ2-3 and V is TRBV7-2; D might be TRBD2 (7 bases). The germline gives CDR1 SGHTA, CDR2 FQGNSA. Trimming removed 3 bases at V and 4 bases at J, with 17 bases between. There are 16 residues in the CDR3. The CDR3 is CASSFLGGALADTQYF. CDR3 bases: TGTGCCAGCAGCTTCTTGGGGGGGGCCCTCGCAGATACGCAGTATTTT.

The chain joins TRBV5-4 to TRBJ2-5, with D possibly being TRBD2 (5 bases). This CDR3 has 14 amino acids. The V and J ends lost 2 bases and 5 bases respectively, with 13 bases between them. The germline CDR1 and CDR2 sequences are SGHNT and YYREEE (reference sequence). The CDR3 bases are TGTGCCAGCAGCTTAACTAGATCGTCTGAGACCCAGTACTTC. It encodes CASSLTRSSETQYF.

V gene TRBV5-6 combines with J gene TRBJ1-4; possibly TRBD1 for D (6 bases). Trimming took off 1 base at V and 7 bases at J, with 11 bases between the two ends. Germline assignment: CDR1 SGHDT and CDR2 YYEEEE. The CDR3 is 14 amino acids. CDR3 residues: CASSLRQGREKLFF. DNA of the CDR3: TGTGCCAGCAGCTTGAGGCAGGGGCGTGAAAAACTGTTTTTT. Looking up the rest from reference TRBV5-6 and TRBJ1-4 gives the full variable domain: DAGVTQSPTHLIKTRGQQVTLRCSPKSGHDTVSWYQQALGQGPQFIFQYYEEEERQRGNFPDRFSGHQFPNYSSELNVNALLLGDSALYLCASSLRQGREKLFFGSGTQLSVL.

The rearrangement links TRBV7-8 to TRBJ2-3; 9 bases agree with TRBD2. Losses at the gene ends were 5 bases for V and 1 base for J; bases not matched to a gene: 7. In germline, CDR1 is SGHVS, CDR2 FQNEAQ. The CDR3 is 16 amino acids. As DNA, the CDR3 is TGTGCCAGCAGCCCACAAGCGGGAGGAGGCACAGATACGCAGTATTTT. It specifies CASSPQAGGGTDTQYF.

J is TRBJ2-5 and V is TRBV3-1 (or the pseudogene TRBV3-2); possible D gene TRBD2, 5 bases. Between the trimmed V and J ends, which lost 1 base and 4 bases, there was a span of 13 bases. This CDR3 contains 15 residues. Germline lookup yields CDR1 LGHDT and CDR2 YNNKEL (reference sequence). This CDR3 is CASSQGGSGRETQYF. The CDR3 DNA follows: TGTGCCAGCAGCCAAGGAGGGAGTGGGCGAGAGACCCAGTACTTC.

This chain joins TRBV15 and TRBJ2-3, with 10 bases identical to TRBD2. Germline CDR1 LNHNV, CDR2 YYDKDF (reference sequence). After removal of 1 base from V and 3 bases from J, the junction contained 7 bases not matched to a gene. The CDR3 has 17 amino acids. CDR3 region: CATSRALAGVRTDTQYF. The DNA for the CDR3 is TGTGCCACCAGCAGAGCCCTAGCGGGGGTACGGACAGATACGCAGTATTTT.

To note about this clone: The sample holds other DNA sequences that translate to the same CDR3. The CDR3 sequence is CASSYSEGNTEAFF. The CDR3 region has the DNA TGTGCCAGCAGTTACTCAGAGGGTAACACTGAAGCTTTCTTT. This chain joins TRBV6-6 and TRBJ1-1; D gene ambiguous. With 0 bases removed from V and 2 bases from J, the gap between germline ends came to 7 bases. This CDR3 comprises 14 residues. Germline V lookup: CDR1 MNHNY, CDR2 SVGAGI (reference sequence).

V usage is TRBV4-2 and J usage is TRBJ2-5, with 14 bases identical to TRBD2. The germline gives CDR1 LGHNA, CDR2 YNFKEQ. The CDR3 has 16 amino acids. The V gene end was trimmed by 1 base and the J gene end by 5 bases; junction bases not matched to a gene: 3. CDR3 sequence (DNA): TGTGCCAGCAGCCAAGGGACTAGCGGGGGGTATGAGACCCAGTACTTC. The encoded protein is CASSQGTSGGYETQYF.

This chain uses TRBV28 with TRBJ1-1; maybe TRBD1 (6 bases). CDR1 and CDR2 (germline): MDHEN, SYDVKM. V lost 6 bases and J 5 bases, leaving 19 bases between the germline ends. The CDR3 has 15 amino acids. CDR3 DNA: TGTGCCAGCAGCACCCGGCGGGGGGCGCTTACTGAAGCTTTCTTT. Its protein is CASSTRRGALTEAFF.

The table lists this clone with a count of one. This chain connects TRBV6-5 to TRBJ2-3; 9 nucleotides line up with TRBD2. CDR1 and CDR2 (germline): MNHEY, SVGAGI. Unmatched junction bases numbered 4, after V lost 0 bases and J lost 3 bases. The length of the CDR3 is 16 residues. CDR3 loop: CASSYSGAGGTDTQYF. DNA for the CDR3: TGTGCCAGCAGTTACTCCGGAGCGGGGGGTACAGATACGCAGTATTTT.

Here the CDR3 DNA reads TGTGCCAGCAGCGGACTAGCGGGGGGGCCGGACACCGGGGAGCTGTTTTTT. Translation: CASSGLAGGPDTGELFF. V is TRBV9 and J is TRBJ2-2, with 14 nucleotides matching TRBD2. The junction had 4 bases not matched to a gene; V was cut back by 3 bases and J by 3 bases. The CDR3 covers 17 residues. CDR1 and CDR2 from the germline V gene are SGDLS and YYNGEE. Full variable domain (outside the CDR3, taken from reference TRBV9 and TRBJ2-2): DSGVTQTPKHLITATGQRVTLRCSPRSGDLSVYWYQQSLDQGLQFLIQYYNGEERAKGNILERFSAQQFPDLHSELNLSSLELGDSALYFCASSGLAGGPDTGELFFGEGSRLTVL.

The chain has TRBV7-2 and TRBJ1-1, with D tentatively TRBD1 (5 bases). This CDR3 region has 15 residues. Germline CDR1 reads SGHTA; CDR2 reads FQGNSA. Trimming cost V 4 bases and J 1 base, with 13 bases left between them. The CDR3 spells CASSSTATGNTEAFF. In nucleotides, the CDR3 is TGTGCCAGCAGCTCCACAGCAACAGGGAACACTGAAGCTTTCTTT.

The genes are TRBV6-5 and TRBJ1-1; a weak D match, TRBD1 (6 bases). V was clipped by 7 bases and J by 0 bases, with 15 bases between them. Per the germline V gene, CDR1 is MNHEY and CDR2 is SVGAGI. The CDR3 consists of 15 residues. The CDR3: CASTLRDNMNTEAFF. The CDR3 DNA is TGTGCCAGCACCTTAAGGGACAACATGAACACTGAAGCTTTCTTT.

The rearrangement links TRBV6-5 to TRBJ1-5, with TRBD1 as a possible D gene (6 bases). The CDR3 runs to 13 residues. V lost 5 bases to trimming and J lost 2 bases, with 7 bases between them. Germline loops: CDR1 MNHEY, CDR2 SVGAGI. This CDR3 reads CASSRQGNQPQHF. As DNA, the CDR3 is TGTGCCAGCAGTCGACAGGGCAATCAGCCCCAGCATTTT.

In nucleotides, the CDR3 is TGCAGTGCCGCCGGACTGTTGGGCTACACCTTC. Translation: CSAAGLLGYTF. The V and J genes are TRBV20-1 and TRBJ1-2; D gene unclear. Trimming took off 6 bases at V and 8 bases at J, with 13 bases between the two ends. CDR3 size: 11 residues. Looked up from germline, CDR1 is DFQATT and CDR2 is SNEGSKA (reference sequence).

The chain employs TRBV30 and TRBJ1-6; D gene uncertain. Trimming shortened V by 4 bases and J by 8 bases, and 9 bases separated the two germline ends. Germline assignment: CDR1 GTSNPN and CDR2 SVGIG (reference sequence). The CDR3 consists of 12 residues. In DNA form, the CDR3 reads TGTGCCTGGATGCAGAGGGATTCACCCCTCCACTTT. The encoded protein is CAWMQRDSPLHF.

This clone was counted once. V is TRBV15 and J is TRBJ1-4; a possible D gene is TRBD1 (6 bases). Looked up from germline, CDR1 is LNHNV and CDR2 is YYDKDF (reference sequence). The V end was cut by 8 bases, the J end by 4 bases, with 11 bases between. The CDR3 extends over 13 amino acids. CDR3 residues: CATSLGGNEKLFF. CDR3 in DNA: TGTGCCACCTCGTTAGGGGGTAATGAAAAACTGTTTTTT.

The genes are TRBV3-1 (or the pseudogene TRBV3-2) and TRBJ1-6; 9 nucleotides agree with TRBD1. The CDR3 spans 15 residues. CDR1 LGHDT and CDR2 YNNKEL come from the germline V gene (reference sequence). V was clipped by 6 bases and J by 4 bases; unmatched bases: 4. For the CDR3, the DNA is TGTGCCAGCAGATTGACAGGGGGGTATAATTCACCCCTCCACTTT. Its translation is CASRLTGGYNSPLHF.

J is TRBJ1-1 and V is TRBV7-3, with TRBD1 identical over 7 bases. V lost 0 bases, J lost 3 bases, and 4 bases stayed unmatched. CDR1 SGHTA and CDR2 FQGTGA come from the germline V gene. The CDR3 totals 15 residues. The CDR3 spells CASSLTGDRYTEAFF. CDR3 in DNA: TGTGCCAGCAGCTTAACGGGGGACAGATACACTGAAGCTTTCTTT.

The rearrangement uses TRBV27 and TRBJ2-7, with no clear D. The germline gives CDR1 MNHEY, CDR2 SMNVEV (reference sequence). The V end was cut by 4 bases, the J end by 4 bases, with 8 bases between. This CDR3 has 12 amino acids. This CDR3 reads CASSSVGYEQYF. For the CDR3, the DNA is TGTGCCAGCAGTTCGGTCGGTTACGAGCAGTACTTC.

The chain has TRBV10-3 and TRBJ2-1, with 10 bases aligning to TRBD2. The trim removed 0 bases at V and 9 bases at J, leaving 2 bases unmatched. Germline V gene data show CDR1 as ENHRY and CDR2 as SYGVKD. The CDR3 consists of 14 residues. CDR3 protein: CAISESTSGTEQFF. The DNA for the CDR3 is TGTGCCATCAGTGAGTCCACTAGCGGGACTGAGCAGTTCTTC.

This clone was recorded only once. This chain links TRBV5-6 with TRBJ2-7, with 8 positions matching TRBD1. The J segment lost 6 bases and the V segment lost 0 bases, leaving 5 bases of the junction unmatched. Germline-derived CDR1 and CDR2 are SGHDT and YYEEEE. CDR3 length: 14 amino acids. The CDR3 region has the DNA TGTGCCAGCAGCTTGGGTACAGGGGGATCCGAGCAGTACTTC. It translates to CASSLGTGGSEQYF.